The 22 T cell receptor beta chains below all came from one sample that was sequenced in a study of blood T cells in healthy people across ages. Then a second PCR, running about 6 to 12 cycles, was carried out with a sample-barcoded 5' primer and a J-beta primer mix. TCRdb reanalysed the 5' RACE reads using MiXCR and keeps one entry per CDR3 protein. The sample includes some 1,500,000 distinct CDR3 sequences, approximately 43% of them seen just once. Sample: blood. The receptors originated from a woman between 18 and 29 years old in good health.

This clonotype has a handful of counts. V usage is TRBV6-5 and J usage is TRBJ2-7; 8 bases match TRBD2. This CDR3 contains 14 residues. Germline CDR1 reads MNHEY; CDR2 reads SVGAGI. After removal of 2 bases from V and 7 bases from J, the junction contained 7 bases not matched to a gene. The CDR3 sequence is CASSYGGGYNEQYF. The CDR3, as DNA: TGTGCCAGCAGTTACGGCGGGGGGTACAATGAGCAGTACTTC.

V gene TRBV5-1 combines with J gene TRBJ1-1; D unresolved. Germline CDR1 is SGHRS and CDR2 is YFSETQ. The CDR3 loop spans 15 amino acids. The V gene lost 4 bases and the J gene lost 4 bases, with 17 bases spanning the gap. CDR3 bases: TGCGCCAGCAGCCGCCACGAGGGAGGGCTCACTGAAGCTTTCTTT. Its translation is CASSRHEGGLTEAFF.

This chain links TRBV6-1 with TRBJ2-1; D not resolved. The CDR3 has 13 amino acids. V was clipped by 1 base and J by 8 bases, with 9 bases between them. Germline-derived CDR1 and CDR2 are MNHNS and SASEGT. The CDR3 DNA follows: TGTGCCAGCAGTGAAGTTGTTATTTATGAGCAGTTCTTC. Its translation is CASSEVVIYEQFF.

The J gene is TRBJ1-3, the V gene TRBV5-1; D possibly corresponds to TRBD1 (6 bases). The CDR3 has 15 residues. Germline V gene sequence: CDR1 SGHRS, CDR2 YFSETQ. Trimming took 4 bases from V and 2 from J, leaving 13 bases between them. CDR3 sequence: CASSATGLAGNTIYF. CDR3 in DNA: TGCGCCAGCAGCGCGACAGGCTTGGCTGGAAACACCATATATTTT.

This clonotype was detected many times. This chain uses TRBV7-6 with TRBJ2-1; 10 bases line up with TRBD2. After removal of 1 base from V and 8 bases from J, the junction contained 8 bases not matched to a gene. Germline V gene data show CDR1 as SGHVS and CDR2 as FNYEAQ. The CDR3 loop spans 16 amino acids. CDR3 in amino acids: CASSLDPSGRIDEQFF. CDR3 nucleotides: TGTGCCAGCAGCTTAGATCCTAGCGGGAGAATCGATGAGCAGTTCTTC.

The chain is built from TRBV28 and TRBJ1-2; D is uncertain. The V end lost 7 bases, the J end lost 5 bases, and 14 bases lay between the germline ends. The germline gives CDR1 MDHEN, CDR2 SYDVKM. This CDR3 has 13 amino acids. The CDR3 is CASTPGLEYGYTF. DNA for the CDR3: TGTGCCAGCACCCCGGGCCTCGAATATGGCTACACCTTC.

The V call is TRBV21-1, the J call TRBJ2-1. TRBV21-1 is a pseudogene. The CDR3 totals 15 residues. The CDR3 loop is CASSKGESSYNEQFF. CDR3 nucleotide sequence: TGTGCCAGCAGCAAAGGGGAGAGCTCCTACAATGAGCAGTTCTTC.

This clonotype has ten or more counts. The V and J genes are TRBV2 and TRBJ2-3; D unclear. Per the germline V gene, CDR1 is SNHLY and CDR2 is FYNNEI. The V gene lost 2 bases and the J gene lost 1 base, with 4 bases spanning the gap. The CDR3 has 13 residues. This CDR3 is CASSERRTDTQYF. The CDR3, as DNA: TGTGCCAGCAGTGAACGTCGCACAGATACGCAGTATTTT. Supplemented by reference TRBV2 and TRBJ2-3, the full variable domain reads EPEVTQTPSHQVTQMGQEVILRCVPISNHLYFYWYRQILGQKVEFLVSFYNNEISEKSEIFDDQFSVERPDGSNFTLKIRSTKLEDSAMYFCASSERRTDTQYFGPGTRLTVL.

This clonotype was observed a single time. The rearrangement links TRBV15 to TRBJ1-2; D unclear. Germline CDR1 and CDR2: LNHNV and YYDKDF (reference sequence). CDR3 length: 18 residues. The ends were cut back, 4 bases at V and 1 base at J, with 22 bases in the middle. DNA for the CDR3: TGTGCCACCAGCAACGGTCTCTATCTTGTACACTATAACTATGGCTACACCTTC. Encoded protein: CATSNGLYLVHYNYGYTF.

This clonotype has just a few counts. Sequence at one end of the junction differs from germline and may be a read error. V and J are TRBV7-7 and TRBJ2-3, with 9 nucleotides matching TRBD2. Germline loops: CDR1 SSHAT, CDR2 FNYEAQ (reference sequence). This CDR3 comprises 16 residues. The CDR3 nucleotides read TGTGCTAGCAGCCCCCGACTAGCGGAATCCACAGATACGCAGTATTTT. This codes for CASSPRLAESTDTQYF.

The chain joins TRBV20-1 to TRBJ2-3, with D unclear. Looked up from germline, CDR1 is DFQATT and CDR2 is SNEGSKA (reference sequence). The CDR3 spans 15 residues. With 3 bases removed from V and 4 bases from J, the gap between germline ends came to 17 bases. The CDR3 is CSASWPSSASDTQYF. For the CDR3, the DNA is TGCAGTGCTAGCTGGCCATCAAGCGCCTCAGATACGCAGTATTTT.

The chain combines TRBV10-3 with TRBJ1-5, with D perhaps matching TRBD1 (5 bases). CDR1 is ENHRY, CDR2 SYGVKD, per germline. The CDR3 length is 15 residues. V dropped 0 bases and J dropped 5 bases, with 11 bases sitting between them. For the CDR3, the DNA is TGTGCCATCAGTGAGTCGGAGGGGTTGGATCAGCCCCAGCATTTT. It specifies CAISESEGLDQPQHF.

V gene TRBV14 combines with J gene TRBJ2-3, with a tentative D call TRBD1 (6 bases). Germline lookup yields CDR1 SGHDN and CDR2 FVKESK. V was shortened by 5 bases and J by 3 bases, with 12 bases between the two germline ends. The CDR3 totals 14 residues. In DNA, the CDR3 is TGTGCCAGCAGCGCCTACAGGGAAACAGATACGCAGTATTTT. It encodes CASSAYRETDTQYF. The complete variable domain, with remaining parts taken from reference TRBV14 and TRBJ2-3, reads EAGVTQFPSHSVIEKGQTVTLRCDPISGHDNLYWYRRVMGKEIKFLLHFVKESKQDESGMPNNRFLAERTGGTYSTLKVQPAELEDSGVYFCASSAYRETDTQYFGPGTRLTVL.

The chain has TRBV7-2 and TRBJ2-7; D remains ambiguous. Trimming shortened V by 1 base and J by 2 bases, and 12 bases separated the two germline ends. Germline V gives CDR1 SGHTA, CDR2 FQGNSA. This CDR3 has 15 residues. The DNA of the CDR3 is TGTGCCAGCAGCTTAGTTCAGTCCCATCCCTACGAGCAGTACTTC. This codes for CASSLVQSHPYEQYF.

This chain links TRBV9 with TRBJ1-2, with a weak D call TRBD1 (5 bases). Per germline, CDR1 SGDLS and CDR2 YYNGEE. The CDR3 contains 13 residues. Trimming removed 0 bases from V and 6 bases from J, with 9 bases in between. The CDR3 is CASSVEAGHGYTF. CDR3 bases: TGTGCCAGCAGCGTAGAGGCGGGGCATGGCTACACCTTC.

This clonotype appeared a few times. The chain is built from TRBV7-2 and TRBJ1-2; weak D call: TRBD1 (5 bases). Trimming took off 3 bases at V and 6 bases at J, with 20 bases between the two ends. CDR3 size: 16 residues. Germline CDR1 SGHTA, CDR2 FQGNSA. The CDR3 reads CASSFTPLVGGDGYTF. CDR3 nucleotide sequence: TGTGCCAGCAGCTTTACCCCCTTAGTTGGGGGGGATGGCTACACCTTC.

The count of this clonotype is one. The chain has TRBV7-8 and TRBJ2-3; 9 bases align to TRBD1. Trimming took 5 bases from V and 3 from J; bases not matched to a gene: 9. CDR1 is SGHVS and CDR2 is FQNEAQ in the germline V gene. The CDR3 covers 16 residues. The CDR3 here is CASSRLQGAATDTQYF. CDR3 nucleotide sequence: TGTGCCAGCAGCAGATTACAGGGGGCAGCGACAGATACGCAGTATTTT.

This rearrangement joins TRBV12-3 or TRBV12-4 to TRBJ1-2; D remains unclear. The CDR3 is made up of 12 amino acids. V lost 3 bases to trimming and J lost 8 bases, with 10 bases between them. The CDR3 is CASSFGVDGYTF. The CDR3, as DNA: TGTGCCAGCAGTTTCGGGGTAGACGGCTACACCTTC.

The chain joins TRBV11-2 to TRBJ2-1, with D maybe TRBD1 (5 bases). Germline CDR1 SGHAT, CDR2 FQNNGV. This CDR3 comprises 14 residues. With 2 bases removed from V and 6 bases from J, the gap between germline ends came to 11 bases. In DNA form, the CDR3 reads TGTGCCAGCAGCTTAATGTCTCAGGGCAATGAGCAGTTCTTC. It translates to CASSLMSQGNEQFF.

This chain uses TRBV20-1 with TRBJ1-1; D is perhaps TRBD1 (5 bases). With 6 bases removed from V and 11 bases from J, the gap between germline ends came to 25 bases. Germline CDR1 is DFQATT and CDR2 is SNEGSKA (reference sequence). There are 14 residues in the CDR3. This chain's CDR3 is CSAAANSGTAGAFF. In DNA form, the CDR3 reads TGCAGTGCGGCTGCAAACTCCGGGACCGCCGGGGCTTTCTTT.

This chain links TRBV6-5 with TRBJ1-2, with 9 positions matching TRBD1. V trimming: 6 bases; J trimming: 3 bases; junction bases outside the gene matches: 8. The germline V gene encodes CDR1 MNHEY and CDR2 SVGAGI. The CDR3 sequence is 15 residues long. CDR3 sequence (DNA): TGTGCCAGCAGCTACACAACAGGGGGCGACTATGGCTACACCTTC. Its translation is CASSYTTGGDYGYTF.

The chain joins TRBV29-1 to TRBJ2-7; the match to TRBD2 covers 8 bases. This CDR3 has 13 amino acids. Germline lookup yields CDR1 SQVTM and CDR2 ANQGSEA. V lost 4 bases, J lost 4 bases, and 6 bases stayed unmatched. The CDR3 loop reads CSVVVAGGYEQYF. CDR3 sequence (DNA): TGCAGCGTTGTGGTTGCGGGGGGTTACGAGCAGTACTTC.